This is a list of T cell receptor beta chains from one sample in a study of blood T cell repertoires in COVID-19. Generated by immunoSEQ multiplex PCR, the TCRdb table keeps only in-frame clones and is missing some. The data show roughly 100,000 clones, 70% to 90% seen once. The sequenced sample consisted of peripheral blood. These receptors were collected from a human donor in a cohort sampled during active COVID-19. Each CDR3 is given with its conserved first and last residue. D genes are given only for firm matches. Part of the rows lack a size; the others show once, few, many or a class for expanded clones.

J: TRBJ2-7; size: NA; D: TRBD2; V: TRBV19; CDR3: CASSRGGLADYEQYF; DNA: TGTGCCAGTAGTCGGGGCGGACTAGCGGACTACGAGCAGTACTTC
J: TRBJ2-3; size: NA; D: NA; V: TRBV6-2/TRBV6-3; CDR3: CASSYGGRSDTQYF; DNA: TGTGCCAGCAGTTACGGGGGGAGATCTGATACGCAGTATTTT
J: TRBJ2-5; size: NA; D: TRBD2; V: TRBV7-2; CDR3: CASSFGLASVPQTQYF; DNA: TGTGCCAGCAGCTTTGGACTAGCGAGTGTTCCGCAGACCCAGTACTTC
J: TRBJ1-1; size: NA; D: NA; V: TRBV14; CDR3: CASSHRNTEAFF; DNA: TGTGCCAGCAGCCACCGGAACACTGAAGCTTTCTTT
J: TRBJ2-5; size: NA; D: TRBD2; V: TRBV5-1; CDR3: CASTLRGGGETQYF; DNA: TGCGCCAGCACGCTTCGGGGCGGGGGGGAGACCCAGTACTTC
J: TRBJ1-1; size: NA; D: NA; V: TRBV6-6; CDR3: CASSYTRDSLTEAFF; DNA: TGTGCCAGCAGTTACACTAGGGACTCGTTGACTGAAGCTTTCTTT
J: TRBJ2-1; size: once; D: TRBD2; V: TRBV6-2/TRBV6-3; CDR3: CASSYATRGNSNNEQFF; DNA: TGTGCCAGCAGTTACGCGACGCGGGGGAACTCAAACAATGAGCAGTTCTTC
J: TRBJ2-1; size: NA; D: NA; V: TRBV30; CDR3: CAWRSGTSYNEQFF; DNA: TGTGCCTGGAGGAGCGGTACCTCCTACAATGAGCAGTTCTTC
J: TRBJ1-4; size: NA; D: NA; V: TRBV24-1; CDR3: CATSDGHAGNEKLFF; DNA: TGTGCCACCAGTGATGGACACGCCGGGAATGAAAAACTGTTTTTT
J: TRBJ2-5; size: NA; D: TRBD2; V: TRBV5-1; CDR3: CASSLKVAGLETQYF; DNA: TGCGCCAGCAGCTTGAAGGTAGCGGGTCTGGAGACCCAGTACTTC
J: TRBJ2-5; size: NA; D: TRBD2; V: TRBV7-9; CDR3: CASSFPPTSGRVQETQYF; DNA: TGTGCCAGCAGCTTTCCCCCGACTAGCGGGAGGGTTCAAGAGACCCAGTACTTC
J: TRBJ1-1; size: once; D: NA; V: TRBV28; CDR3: CASSLPGLLNTEAFF; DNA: TGTGCCAGCAGTTTGCCAGGGTTATTGAACACTGAAGCTTTCTTT
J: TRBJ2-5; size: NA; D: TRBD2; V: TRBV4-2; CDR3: CASSQEPLLAGVAETQYF; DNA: TGTGCCAGCAGCCAAGAACCCCTTCTAGCGGGAGTTGCGGAGACCCAGTACTTC
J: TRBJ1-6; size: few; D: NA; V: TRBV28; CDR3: CASSLEEGNSPLHF; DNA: TGTGCCAGCAGTTTGGAGGAGGGGAATTCACCCCTCCACTTT
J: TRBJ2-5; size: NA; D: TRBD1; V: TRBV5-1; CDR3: CASSPPHGQGRQETQYF; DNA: TGCGCCAGCAGCCCCCCTCATGGACAGGGGAGACAGGAGACCCAGTACTTC
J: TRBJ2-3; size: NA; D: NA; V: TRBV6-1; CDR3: CASSEELGRSADTQYF; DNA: TGTGCCAGCAGTGAAGAGCTGGGGCGGAGTGCAGATACGCAGTATTTT
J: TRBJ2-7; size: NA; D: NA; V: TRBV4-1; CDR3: CASSHDKTRAVGEQYF; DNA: TGCGCCAGCAGCCACGACAAAACGAGGGCGGTCGGCGAGCAGTACTTC
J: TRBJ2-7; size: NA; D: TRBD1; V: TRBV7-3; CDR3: CASSPPGQGGEQYF; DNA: TGTGCCAGCAGCCCTCCCGGACAGGGCGGTGAGCAGTACTTC
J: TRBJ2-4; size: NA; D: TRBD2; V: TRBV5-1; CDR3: CASSLVGAGGPPKNIQYF; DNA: TGCGCCAGCAGCTTGGTAGGAGCGGGGGGGCCGCCCAAAAACATTCAGTACTTC
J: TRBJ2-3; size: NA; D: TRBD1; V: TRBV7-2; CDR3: CASSLGTGGSTDTQYF; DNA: TGTGCCAGCAGCTTAGGGACAGGGGGAAGCACAGATACGCAGTATTTT
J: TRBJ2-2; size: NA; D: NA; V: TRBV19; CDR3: CASSGPGGPLAGELFF; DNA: TGTGCCAGTAGTGGTCCGGGGGGCCCGCTTGCCGGGGAGCTGTTTTTT
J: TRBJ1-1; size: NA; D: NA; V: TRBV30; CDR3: CAWSARSVNTEAFF; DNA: TGTGCCTGGAGTGCTCGGAGCGTGAACACTGAAGCTTTCTTT
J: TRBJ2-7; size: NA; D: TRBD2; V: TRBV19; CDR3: CASSIQAGGRYEQYF; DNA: TGTGCCAGTAGTATTCAAGCGGGAGGGCGGTACGAGCAGTACTTC
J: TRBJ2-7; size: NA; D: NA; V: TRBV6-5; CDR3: CASSHGEQYF; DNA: TGTGCCAGCAGTCACGGGGAGCAGTACTTC
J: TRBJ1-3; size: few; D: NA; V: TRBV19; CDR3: CASHQTDIVRGNTIYF; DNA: TGTGCCAGCCACCAGACAGACATAGTACGGGGAAACACCATATATTTT
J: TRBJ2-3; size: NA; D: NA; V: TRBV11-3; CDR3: CASSENSDTQYF; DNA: TGTGCCAGCAGCGAGAATTCTGATACGCAGTATTTT
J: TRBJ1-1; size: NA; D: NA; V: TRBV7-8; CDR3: CASSLPQRFTEAFF; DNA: TGTGCCAGCAGCTTACCCCAACGGTTCACTGAAGCTTTCTTT
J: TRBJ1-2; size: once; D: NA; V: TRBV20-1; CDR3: CSASMTVGGGYTF; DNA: TGCAGTGCTAGTATGACGGTCGGGGGTGGCTACACCTTC
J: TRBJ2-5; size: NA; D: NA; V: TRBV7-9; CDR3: CASSFREGETQYF; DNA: TGTGCCAGCAGCTTCAGGGAAGGAGAGACCCAGTACTTC
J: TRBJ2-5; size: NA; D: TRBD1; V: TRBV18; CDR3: CASSPSRDRVETQYF; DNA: TGTGCCAGCTCACCATCGAGAGACAGGGTTGAGACCCAGTACTTC
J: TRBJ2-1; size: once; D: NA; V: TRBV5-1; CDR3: CASSPLGRGWEQFF; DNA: TGCGCCAGCAGCCCGCTTGGACGGGGGTGGGAGCAGTTCTTC
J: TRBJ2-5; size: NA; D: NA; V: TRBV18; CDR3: CASSPAKGVEETQYF; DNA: TGTGCCAGCTCACCAGCTAAGGGGGTGGAAGAGACCCAGTACTTC
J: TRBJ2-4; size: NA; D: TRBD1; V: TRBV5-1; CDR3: CASSRPETGNKDKNIQYF; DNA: TGCGCCAGCAGCCGACCTGAGACAGGGAATAAAGACAAAAACATTCAGTACTTC
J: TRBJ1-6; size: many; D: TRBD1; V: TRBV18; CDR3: CASSPPPGQGQPLHF; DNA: TGTGCCAGCTCACCGCCACCGGGACAGGGTCAGCCCCTCCACTTT
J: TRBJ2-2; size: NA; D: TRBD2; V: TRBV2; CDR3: CASCVGGVGGELFF; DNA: TGTGCCAGCTGCGTTGGGGGGGTCGGCGGGGAGCTGTTTTTT
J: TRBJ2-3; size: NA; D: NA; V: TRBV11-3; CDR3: CASSSTDRSTDTQYF; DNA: TGTGCCAGCAGCTCGACCGACAGAAGCACAGATACGCAGTATTTT
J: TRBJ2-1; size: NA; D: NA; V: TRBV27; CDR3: CASSYSGLLAPNEQFF; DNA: TGTGCCAGCAGTTATTCGGGGTTACTGGCCCCCAATGAGCAGTTCTTC
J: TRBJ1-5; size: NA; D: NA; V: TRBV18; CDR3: CASSPGLSNQPQHF; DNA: TGTGCCAGCTCACCGGGACTTAGCAATCAGCCCCAGCATTTT
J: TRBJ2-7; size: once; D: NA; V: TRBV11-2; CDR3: CASSLVGGPGSGTYEQYF; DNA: TGTGCCAGCAGCTTAGTAGGGGGACCGGGGAGCGGGACCTACGAGCAGTACTTC
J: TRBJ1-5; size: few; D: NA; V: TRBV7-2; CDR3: CASSLVTAGEHQPQHF; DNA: TGTGCCAGCAGCTTAGTAACGGCAGGGGAGCATCAGCCCCAGCATTTT
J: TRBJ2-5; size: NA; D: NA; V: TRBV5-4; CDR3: CASSTDSRYQETQYF; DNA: TGTGCCAGCAGCACGGACTCTAGGTACCAAGAGACCCAGTACTTC